Sequencing of this T cell receptor (beta chain) was carried out in a study of blood T cell repertoires in COVID-19. Study summary: The origin of the acute and convalescent COVID-19 samples was the United States, Italy and Spain. The cDNA or gDNA used as material had been derived from T cells, B-cell-depleted T cells, or PBMCs.

Per the study methods: It was from reference gene primer amplification that nucleated cell counts were estimated. Using immunoSEQ multiplex PCR, the repertoire was profiled, and TCRdb retains in-frame clones only, with some absent. V, J and clone size are those of that table, while D and trimming were read from the DNA. The data contain roughly 160,000 clones, approximately 84% of them singletons. Germline-derived CDR1 and CDR2 are MNHEY and SMNVEV (reference sequence). J lost 3 bases, V lost 3 bases, and 12 bases had no gene match. The CDR3 has 18 amino acids. The specimen was peripheral blood. V is TRBV27 and J is TRBJ2-1; 9 bases fit TRBD1. The TCR comes from a man aged 35 to 55 with acute or convalescent COVID-19. The CDR3 here is CASSFEHRGQGIYNEQFF. As DNA, the CDR3 is TGTGCCAGCAGTTTTGAGCATCGGGGACAGGGCATCTACAATGAGCAGTTCTTC.